This T cell receptor beta chain was observed in a study of regulatory T cells in long-lasting Graves disease. This clonotype appeared a few times. Library construction for TCR beta used iRepertoire HTBI primers and Arm-PCR of CDR3 regions. TCRdb recomputed calls from the multiplex PCR reads with MiXCR, one row per CDR3 protein. The sample holds 350,000 to 450,000 distinct CDR3 sequences; approximately 16% are singletons and the top ten take over 7%. Time point indicated: newly diagnosed GD, antithyroid drugs for less than 3 months. The TCR library was made from RNA extracted from PBMCs. The sample was also linked to a second study, of T cells in Graves' hyperthyroidism and ophthalmopathy. According to that study: In patients aged 18 to 65, hyperthyroidism was newly diagnosed, with duration under 2 months.

This specimen consisted of peripheral blood mononuclear cells (PBMCs), obtained at new diagnosis, from a patient treated with antithyroid drugs. This TCR derives from a woman in her thirties or forties with Graves disease.

CDR3 nucleotides: TGTGCCAGCAGTTTCCTGGGAAACAGTAGGCAGCCCCAGCATTTT. As protein: CASSFLGNSRQPQHF. The rearrangement uses TRBV12-3 or TRBV12-4 and TRBJ1-5; D ambiguous. The CDR3 loop spans 15 amino acids. The V end was cut by 3 bases, the J end by 7 bases, with 16 bases between.